The 27 T cell receptor beta chains in this list originate from one sample, sequenced in a study of OX40 agonist ivuxolimab in advanced cancers. Measured with immunoSEQ multiplex PCR; TCRdb has only the in-frame clones, and not every one. The profile covers 9,500 to 15,000 clones, with about 80% appearing a single time and 25% to 30% taken by the ten largest. Sequenced here: CD4+ or CD8+ T cells sorted from blood, sampled in a trial of the OX40 agonist ivuxolimab. The receptors derive from an adult with an advanced solid tumor such as melanoma, head and neck, liver or kidney cancer.

V and J are TRBV12-5 and TRBJ2-2; 7 nucleotides align to TRBD2. J was trimmed by 5 bases and V by 1 base; bases with no gene match: 10. The CDR3 length is 17 residues. Germline V gene sequence: CDR1 LGHNT, CDR2 FRNRAP. The CDR3 sequence: CASGLDYKREKTGELFF. The CDR3 coding sequence is TGTGCTAGTGGTTTGGACTATAAGCGGGAAAAAACCGGGGAGCTGTTTTTT.

The V and J genes are TRBV6-6 and TRBJ1-1; 9 positions match TRBD1. The CDR3 is 14 residues long. With V trimmed by 3 bases and J by 4 bases, 3 bases remained unmatched. In germline, CDR1 is MNHNY, CDR2 SVGAGI (reference sequence). The CDR3 DNA sequence: TGTGCCAGCAGTTATCCGGGACAGGGCACTGAAGCTTTCTTT. Amino acids: CASSYPGQGTEAFF.

The V call is TRBV2, the J call TRBJ1-2; TRBD1 matches at 7 bases. This CDR3 contains 15 residues. CDR1 SNHLY and CDR2 FYNNEI come from the germline V gene. The V gene end was trimmed by 1 base and the J gene end by 6 bases; junction bases not matched to a gene: 8. CDR3 region: CASSEGPTGFDGYTF. In DNA form, the CDR3 reads TGTGCCAGCAGTGAAGGACCGACAGGGTTTGATGGCTACACCTTC.

The chain recombines TRBV28 with TRBJ1-5; perhaps TRBD1 as D (6 bases). The CDR3 contains 13 residues. The germline CDR1 and CDR2 sequences are MDHEN and SYDVKM. Trimming left V 9 bases short and J 4 bases short, with 13 bases between. This CDR3 is CASHVGGNQPQHF. The DNA for the CDR3 is TGTGCCAGTCATGTAGGGGGAAATCAGCCCCAGCATTTT.

In this sample, this clone turned up once. The chain uses TRBV4-1 and TRBJ2-7, with unresolved D. The germline V gene encodes CDR1 MGHRA and CDR2 YSYEKL. V gave up 2 bases and J gave up 0 bases, with 11 bases separating them. The CDR3 is 15 amino acids. This chain's CDR3 is CASSQFSTISYEQYF. CDR3 nucleotide sequence: TGCGCCAGCAGCCAATTCTCGACAATCTCCTACGAGCAGTACTTC.

The chain is built from TRBV9 and TRBJ2-3; D might be TRBD1 or TRBD2, each matching 6 bases. In germline, CDR1 is SGDLS, CDR2 YYNGEE. The CDR3 runs to 16 residues. V lost 0 bases to trimming and J lost 4 bases, with 15 bases between them. The CDR3 region is CASSVASGGIADTQYF. The DNA of the CDR3 is TGTGCCAGCAGCGTAGCCTCCGGGGGCATCGCAGATACGCAGTATTTT.

The rearrangement uses TRBV28 and TRBJ1-1; D gene uncertain. Germline V gives CDR1 MDHEN, CDR2 SYDVKM. V lost 1 base, J lost 4 bases, and 10 bases lay in between. This CDR3 comprises 14 residues. The CDR3 coding sequence is TGTGCCAGCAGTTTATCCGTTGGGGTCACTGAAGCTTTCTTT. Residues: CASSLSVGVTEAFF.

This chain uses TRBV11-1 with TRBJ2-1; 14 nucleotides line up with TRBD2. The V segment lost 3 bases and the J segment 4 bases; nucleotides outside the gene matches: 2. This CDR3 contains 16 residues. From germline, CDR1 is SGHAT and CDR2 FQDESV (reference sequence). The CDR3 loop reads CASSLRLAGGYNEQFF. CDR3 in DNA: TGTGCCAGCAGCTTGCGACTAGCGGGAGGGTACAATGAGCAGTTCTTC.

The rearrangement links TRBV6-1 to TRBJ2-7; TRBD2 matches 7 bases. Trimming took 1 base from V and 7 from J; bases not matched to a gene: 10. The CDR3 totals 15 residues. CDR1 is MNHNS, CDR2 SASEGT, per germline. CDR3 sequence (DNA): TGTGCCAGCAGTGAAGTTGGCGGGAGCCCCGGGGAGCAGTACTTC. It is translated as CASSEVGGSPGEQYF.

This clone has just one count. The genes are TRBV28 and TRBJ1-5; a possible D gene is TRBD1 (6 bases). Trimming left V 2 bases short and J 7 bases short, with 12 bases between. This CDR3 contains 14 residues. Germline V gives CDR1 MDHEN, CDR2 SYDVKM. The CDR3 region is CASSLRGVMQPQHF. The CDR3 DNA reads TGTGCCAGCAGTTTAAGGGGGGTGATGCAGCCCCAGCATTTT.

This clone appeared a single time. This chain joins TRBV25-1 and TRBJ2-7; 8 bases line up with TRBD1. Trimming took 6 bases from V and 3 from J; bases not matched to a gene: 7. The germline gives CDR1 MGHDK, CDR2 SYGVNS. The CDR3 sequence is 14 residues long. The DNA of the CDR3 is TGTGCCAGCAGGGTCGGGACAGGACACTACGAGCAGTACTTC. This gives the protein CASRVGTGHYEQYF.

CDR3: CASSRETGGATEAFF. The CDR3 region has the DNA TGCGCCAGCAGCCGCGAAACAGGGGGCGCGACTGAAGCTTTCTTT. J is TRBJ1-1 and V is TRBV4-1; 9 bases map to TRBD1. This CDR3 spans 15 amino acids. J was trimmed by 5 bases and V by 4 bases; bases with no gene match: 8. Germline V gives CDR1 MGHRA, CDR2 YSYEKL.

The rearrangement joins TRBV7-8 to TRBJ2-7; 9 bases agree with TRBD1. With V trimmed by 0 bases and J by 3 bases, 12 bases remained unmatched. The CDR3 consists of 18 residues. Germline values: CDR1 SGHVS, CDR2 FQNEAQ. This CDR3 reads CASSLALDRGLMVYEQYF. In DNA, the CDR3 is TGTGCCAGCAGCTTAGCGTTGGACAGGGGCCTTATGGTCTACGAGCAGTACTTC.

V is TRBV12-5 and J is TRBJ1-2; D is perhaps TRBD1 (5 bases). The CDR3 is 14 residues long. CDR1 is LGHNT, CDR2 FRNRAP, per germline. Trimming cost V 3 bases and J 4 bases, with 12 bases left between them. CDR3 in amino acids: CASGFFGGSYGYTF. The CDR3 DNA reads TGTGCTAGTGGTTTTTTCGGGGGTTCCTATGGCTACACCTTC.

The chain combines TRBV4-1 with TRBJ1-2; TRBD1 matches 9 bases. Germline V CDR1 and CDR2: MGHRA, YSYEKL. The ends lost 3 bases at V and 4 bases at J; junction bases unmatched: 3. The length of the CDR3 is 14 residues. The CDR3 spells CASSQGQGPYGYTF. The CDR3 region has the DNA TGCGCCAGCAGCCAGGGACAGGGCCCCTATGGCTACACCTTC.

The rearrangement joins TRBV27 to TRBJ2-3; D might be TRBD1 (6 bases). Trimming pared 5 bases from V and 2 bases from J, leaving 17 bases between. The CDR3 totals 16 residues. Germline CDR1 MNHEY, CDR2 SMNVEV (reference sequence). Here the CDR3 DNA reads TGTGCCAGCAGTCTCAAAGGGGGAGTCCTCACAGATACGCAGTATTTT. Translated: CASSLKGGVLTDTQYF.

V is TRBV4-1 and J is TRBJ2-2; no clear D. CDR1 is MGHRA, CDR2 YSYEKL, per germline. CDR3 length: 12 residues. Deletions cut 1 base from V and 5 bases from J, with 2 bases between. CDR3 region: CASSQGTGELFF. The DNA of the CDR3 is TGCGCCAGCAGCCAAGGAACCGGGGAGCTGTTTTTT.

The rearrangement joins TRBV2 to TRBJ2-3; 8 nucleotides align to TRBD1. V lost 6 bases to trimming and J lost 6 bases; unmatched junction nucleotides: 14. CDR3 length equals 16 residues. CDR1 is SNHLY and CDR2 is FYNNEI in the germline V gene. As DNA, the CDR3 is TGTGCCAGCAGGATTGTCGGTACAGGGGGTCTGGATACGCAGTATTTT. Translating gives CASRIVGTGGLDTQYF.

The genes are TRBV14 and TRBJ1-3; D unresolved. This CDR3 region has 12 residues. CDR1 SGHDN and CDR2 FVKESK come from the germline V gene. The V end was cut by 10 bases, the J end by 1 base, with 8 bases between. The CDR3 sequence is CATRMSGNTIYF. Here the CDR3 DNA reads TGTGCCACCCGGATGTCTGGAAACACCATATATTTT.

This clone counts as large (0.1 to 1%). This chain connects TRBV7-9 to TRBJ2-1; 7 nucleotides align to TRBD2. Germline lookup yields CDR1 SEHNR and CDR2 FQNEAQ (reference sequence). This CDR3 comprises 16 residues. J lost 4 bases, V lost 2 bases, and 8 bases had no gene match. This chain's CDR3 is CASSLFGLAEYNEQFF. The CDR3 DNA is TGTGCCAGCAGCTTATTCGGTCTAGCGGAATACAATGAGCAGTTCTTC.

The CDR3 loop is CAISVGRVHSYNEQFF. In nucleotides, the CDR3 is TGTGCCATCAGTGTCGGTCGCGTGCACTCCTACAATGAGCAGTTCTTC. The chain links TRBV10-3 to TRBJ2-1; D gene uncertain. The germline V gene has CDR1 ENHRY and CDR2 SYGVKD. This CDR3 region has 16 residues. V lost 4 bases and J 0 bases, leaving 13 bases between the germline ends.

This clone was seen once. The chain joins TRBV4-1 to TRBJ1-5; D ambiguous. The V and J ends lost 0 bases and 1 base respectively, with 7 bases between them. Germline-derived CDR1 and CDR2 are MGHRA and YSYEKL. This CDR3 spans 15 amino acids. Here the CDR3 reads CASSQERASNQPQHF. CDR3 nucleotide sequence: TGCGCCAGCAGCCAAGAACGGGCGAGCAATCAGCCCCAGCATTTT.

This clone turned up a few times. The chain uses TRBV11-2 and TRBJ2-2; D uncertain. Looked up from germline, CDR1 is SGHAT and CDR2 is FQNNGV. CDR3 length: 14 residues. V lost 1 base and J 5 bases, leaving 8 bases between the germline ends. The CDR3 sequence is CASSLVPLTGELFF. In DNA, the CDR3 is TGTGCCAGCAGCTTAGTCCCGTTAACCGGGGAGCTGTTTTTT.

The chain joins TRBV7-2 to TRBJ2-7, with D possibly being TRBD1 (6 bases). Trimming pared 5 bases from V and 3 bases from J, leaving 14 bases between. The CDR3 has 14 amino acids. Germline lookup yields CDR1 SGHTA and CDR2 FQGNSA. The CDR3 sequence: CASSRDILNYEQYV. In nucleotides, the CDR3 is TGTGCCAGCAGCCGGGACATACTAAACTACGAGCAGTACGTC.

The chain uses TRBV29-1 and TRBJ2-3; possibly TRBD1 for D (6 bases). The CDR3 is made up of 15 amino acids. CDR1 is SQVTM, CDR2 ANQGSEA, per germline. With 2 bases removed from V and 2 bases from J, the gap between germline ends came to 14 bases. CDR3 nucleotide sequence: TGCAGCGTTGAAAAAGGGGGAGAAACCACAGATACGCAGTATTTT. This translates into CSVEKGGETTDTQYF.

V gene TRBV27 combines with J gene TRBJ2-1; possibly TRBD2 for D (5 bases). The germline V gene has CDR1 MNHEY and CDR2 SMNVEV (reference sequence). The germline V and J ends were trimmed by 3 bases and 7 bases, with 16 bases remaining between them. This CDR3 has 15 amino acids. CDR3 DNA: TGTGCCAGCAGTTTTTGGGAGAACCTTCGGAATGAGCAGTTCTTC. Translation: CASSFWENLRNEQFF.

The chain employs TRBV9 and TRBJ1-5; 7 bases align to TRBD1. The germline CDR1 and CDR2 sequences are SGDLS and YYNGEE. Trimming removed 3 bases from V and 3 bases from J; junction bases left unmatched: 6. CDR3 length: 15 amino acids. Here the CDR3 DNA reads TGTGCCAGCAGCGCCGAGGGACAGAACAATCAGCCCCAGCATTTT. Translation: CASSAEGQNNQPQHF.